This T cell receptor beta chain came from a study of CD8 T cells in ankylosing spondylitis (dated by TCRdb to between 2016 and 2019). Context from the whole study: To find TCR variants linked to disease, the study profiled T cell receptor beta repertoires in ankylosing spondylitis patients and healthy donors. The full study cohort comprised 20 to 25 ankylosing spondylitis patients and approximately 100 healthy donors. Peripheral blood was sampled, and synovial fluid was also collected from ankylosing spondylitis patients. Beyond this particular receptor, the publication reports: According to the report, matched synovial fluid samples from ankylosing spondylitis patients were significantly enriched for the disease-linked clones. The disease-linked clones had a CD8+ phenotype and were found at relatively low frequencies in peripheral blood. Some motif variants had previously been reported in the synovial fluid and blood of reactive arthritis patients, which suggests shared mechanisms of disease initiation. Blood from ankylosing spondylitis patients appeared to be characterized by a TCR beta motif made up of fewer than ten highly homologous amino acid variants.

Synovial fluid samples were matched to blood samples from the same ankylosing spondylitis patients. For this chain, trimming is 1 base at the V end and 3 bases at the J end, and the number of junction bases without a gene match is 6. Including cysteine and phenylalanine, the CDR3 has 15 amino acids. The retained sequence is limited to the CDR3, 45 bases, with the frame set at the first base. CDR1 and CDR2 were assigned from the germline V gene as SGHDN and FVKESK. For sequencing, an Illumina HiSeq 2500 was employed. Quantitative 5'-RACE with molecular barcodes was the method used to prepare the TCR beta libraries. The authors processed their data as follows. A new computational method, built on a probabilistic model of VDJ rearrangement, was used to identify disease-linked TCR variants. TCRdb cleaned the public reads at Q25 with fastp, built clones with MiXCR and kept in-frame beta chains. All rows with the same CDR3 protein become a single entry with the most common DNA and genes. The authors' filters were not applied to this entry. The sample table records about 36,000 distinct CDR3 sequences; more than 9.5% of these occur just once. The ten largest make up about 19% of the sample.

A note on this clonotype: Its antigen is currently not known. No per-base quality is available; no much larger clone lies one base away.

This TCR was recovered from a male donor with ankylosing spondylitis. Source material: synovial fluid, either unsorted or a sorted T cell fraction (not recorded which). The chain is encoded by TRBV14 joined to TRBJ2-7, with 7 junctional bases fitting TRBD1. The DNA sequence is TGTGCCAGCAGCCAAGCAACCGGGACAGTCTACGAGCAGTACTTC. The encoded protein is CASSQATGTVYEQYF. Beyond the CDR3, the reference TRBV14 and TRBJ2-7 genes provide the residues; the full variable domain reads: EAGVTQFPSHSVIEKGQTVTLRCDPISGHDNLYWYRRVMGKEIKFLLHFVKESKQDESGMPNNRFLAERTGGTYSTLKVQPAELEDSGVYFCASSQATGTVYEQYFGPGTRLTVT.